These 8 T cell receptor beta chains were all obtained from the same sample, sequenced in a study of shared clonotypes between healthy human individuals. Clones were sequenced by immunoSEQ multiplex PCR, and TCRdb holds only the in-frame ones, with some missing. The repertoire holds approximately 980,000 clones, about three quarters seen once, with roughly 1.5% in the top ten. The sequenced sample consisted of memory CD4+ T cells sorted from blood. Indicated subset: CD45RA-negative fraction. The receptors were sampled from a man younger than 35 in good health.

The chain uses TRBV2 and TRBJ1-4; 9 nucleotides align to TRBD1. CDR1 SNHLY and CDR2 FYNNEI come from the germline V gene. V dropped 6 bases and J dropped 7; count of bases not matched to a gene: 9. The CDR3 consists of 15 residues. CDR3 in amino acids: CASRGRTGAREKLFF. In DNA form, the CDR3 reads TGTGCCAGCAGGGGTCGGACAGGGGCACGTGAAAAACTGTTTTTT.

The chain joins TRBV11-2 to TRBJ2-1; D unresolved. Trimming left V 0 bases short and J 6 bases short, with 12 bases between. In germline, CDR1 is SGHAT, CDR2 FQNNGV. This CDR3 has 15 residues. The CDR3 sequence: CASSLDVGIVNEQFF. The CDR3 DNA follows: TGTGCCAGCAGCTTAGATGTTGGGATCGTCAATGAGCAGTTCTTC.

The genes are TRBV11-2 and TRBJ2-2, with D unresolved. Germline V gene lookup returns CDR1 SGHAT and CDR2 FQNNGV. The CDR3 runs to 13 residues. V was clipped by 6 bases and J by 6 bases, with 11 bases between them. The CDR3 sequence: CASRIASAGELFF. The CDR3 DNA follows: TGTGCCAGCAGAATCGCCTCGGCCGGGGAGCTGTTTTTT.

The chain carries TRBV5-1 and TRBJ1-3; D is possibly TRBD1 (6 bases). Germline values: CDR1 SGHRS, CDR2 YFSETQ. The CDR3 consists of 17 residues. V shed 0 bases and J shed 0 bases, with 13 bases lying between them. The CDR3 sequence: CASSLDEWGLSGNTIYF. The CDR3 nucleotides are TGCGCCAGCAGCTTGGATGAATGGGGGCTCTCTGGAAACACCATATATTTT.

This sequence joins TRBV6-1 and TRBJ2-2; weak D call: TRBD2 (5 bases). Trimming removed 2 bases from V and 4 bases from J, with 8 bases in between. Germline CDR1 and CDR2: MNHNS and SASEGT. This CDR3 is built from 14 residues. The CDR3 reads CASSENRGTGELFF. CDR3 sequence (DNA): TGTGCCAGCAGTGAAAACCGGGGCACCGGGGAGCTGTTTTTT.

The V gene is TRBV11-2, the J gene TRBJ2-7; 10 bases fit TRBD2. This CDR3 spans 14 amino acids. Looked up from germline, CDR1 is SGHAT and CDR2 is FQNNGV. The V segment lost 3 bases and the J segment 3 bases; nucleotides outside the gene matches: 2. The CDR3 bases are TGTGCCAGCAGCTTTAGCGGGAGGATCTACGAGCAGTACTTC. Residues: CASSFSGRIYEQYF.

A remark on this clone: The same CDR3 also results from other DNA sequences found in this sample. The CDR3 region is CASSANTGELFF. CDR3 DNA sequence: TGTGCCAGCAGTGCCAACACCGGGGAGCTGTTTTTT. The chain joins TRBV6-4 to TRBJ2-2; D not resolved. Germline values: CDR1 MRHNA, CDR2 SNTAGT. Trimming cost V 4 bases and J 2 bases, with 2 bases left between them. This CDR3 is 12 amino acids long.

The chain has TRBV7-2 and TRBJ2-7; 7 bases align to TRBD1. Germline values: CDR1 SGHTA, CDR2 FQGNSA. V trimming: 3 bases; J trimming: 2 bases; junction bases outside the gene matches: 4. This CDR3 is built from 14 residues. CDR3 nucleotides: TGTGCCAGCAGCTTGAGACAGGGACCCTACGAGCAGTACTTC. Amino acid sequence: CASSLRQGPYEQYF.